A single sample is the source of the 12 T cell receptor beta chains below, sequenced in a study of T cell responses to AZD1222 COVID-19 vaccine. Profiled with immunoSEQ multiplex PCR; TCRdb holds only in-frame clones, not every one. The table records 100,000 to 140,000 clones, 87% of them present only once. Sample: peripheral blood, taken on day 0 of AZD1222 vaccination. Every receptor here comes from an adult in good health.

The CDR3 nucleotides are TGCGCCAGCAGCCAAGATCCTAACTCCTACAATGAGCAGTTCTTC. Translating gives CASSQDPNSYNEQFF. The rearrangement uses TRBV4-1 and TRBJ2-1; D is uncertain. In germline, CDR1 is MGHRA, CDR2 YSYEKL. V gave up 0 bases and J gave up 0 bases, with 6 bases separating them. This CDR3 has 15 residues.

The CDR3 sequence: CASSLEASGSRNEQYF. CDR3 sequence (DNA): TGTGCCAGCAGCTTAGAAGCTAGCGGGAGTCGAAACGAGCAGTACTTC. The chain combines TRBV7-6 with TRBJ2-7, with TRBD2 identical over 10 bases. V lost 1 base and J lost 5; bases outside the gene matches: 8. The CDR3 contains 16 residues. CDR1 is SGHVS and CDR2 is FNYEAQ in the germline V gene.

The CDR3 spells CASSPFGPSYEQYF. In nucleotides, the CDR3 is TGTGCCAGCAGTCCATTTGGACCGTCCTACGAGCAGTACTTC. This chain joins TRBV27 and TRBJ2-7; unclear D gene. The V gene's germline CDR1 is MNHEY and CDR2 SMNVEV (reference sequence). This CDR3 spans 14 amino acids. Trimming took 5 bases from V and 1 from J, leaving 12 bases between them.

The CDR3 loop is CASSAFNEKLFF. For the CDR3, the DNA is TGTGCCAGTAGTGCATTTAATGAAAAACTGTTTTTT. V is TRBV19 and J is TRBJ1-4; D not resolved. The CDR3 loop spans 12 amino acids. CDR1 and CDR2 (germline): LNHDA, SQIVND (reference sequence). The V gene lost 5 bases and the J gene lost 4 bases, with 5 bases spanning the gap.

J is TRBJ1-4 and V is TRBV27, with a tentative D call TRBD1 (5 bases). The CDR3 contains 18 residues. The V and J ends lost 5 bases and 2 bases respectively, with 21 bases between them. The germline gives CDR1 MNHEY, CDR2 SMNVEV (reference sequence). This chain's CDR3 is CASSRVQGGLGTNEKLFF. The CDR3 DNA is TGTGCCAGCAGTCGAGTGCAGGGCGGACTCGGGACTAATGAAAAACTGTTTTTT.

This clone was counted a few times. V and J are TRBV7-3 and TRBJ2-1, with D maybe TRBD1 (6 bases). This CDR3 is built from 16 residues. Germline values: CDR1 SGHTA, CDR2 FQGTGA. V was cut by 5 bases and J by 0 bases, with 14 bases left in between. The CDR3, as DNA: TGTGCCAGCAGCATCCGACAGGCCAGCTCCTACAATGAGCAGTTCTTC. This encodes CASSIRQASSYNEQFF.

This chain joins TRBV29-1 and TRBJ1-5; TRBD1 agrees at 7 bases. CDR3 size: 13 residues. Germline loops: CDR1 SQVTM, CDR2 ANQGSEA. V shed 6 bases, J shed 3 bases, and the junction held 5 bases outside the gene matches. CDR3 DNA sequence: TGCAGCGTCCAGGGGGACACCAATCAGCCCCAGCATTTT. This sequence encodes CSVQGDTNQPQHF.

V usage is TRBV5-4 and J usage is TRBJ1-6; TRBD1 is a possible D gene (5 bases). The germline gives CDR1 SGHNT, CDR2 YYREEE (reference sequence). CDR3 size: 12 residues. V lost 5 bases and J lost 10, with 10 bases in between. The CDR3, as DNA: TGTGCCAGCAGGAGGGACGCATCACCCCTCCACTTT. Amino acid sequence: CASRRDASPLHF.

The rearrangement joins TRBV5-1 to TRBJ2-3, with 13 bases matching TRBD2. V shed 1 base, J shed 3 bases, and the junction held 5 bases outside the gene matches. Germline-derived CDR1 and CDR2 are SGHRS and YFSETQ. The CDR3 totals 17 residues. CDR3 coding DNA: TGCGCCAGCAGCTTGACTAGCGGGAGGGCCAAGACAGATACGCAGTATTTT. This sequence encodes CASSLTSGRAKTDTQYF.

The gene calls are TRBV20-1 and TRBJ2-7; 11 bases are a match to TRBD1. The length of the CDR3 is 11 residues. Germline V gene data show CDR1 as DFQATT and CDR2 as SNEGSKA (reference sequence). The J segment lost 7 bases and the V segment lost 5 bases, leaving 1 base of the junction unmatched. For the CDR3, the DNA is TGCAGTGCTGGGACAGGGGGGGAGCAGTACTTC. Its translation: CSAGTGGEQYF.

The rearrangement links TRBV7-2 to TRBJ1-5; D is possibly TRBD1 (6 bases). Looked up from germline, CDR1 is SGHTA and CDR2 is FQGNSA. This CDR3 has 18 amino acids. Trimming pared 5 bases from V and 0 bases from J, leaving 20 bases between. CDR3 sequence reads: CASSLLLAGQISNQPQHF. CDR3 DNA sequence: TGTGCCAGCAGCCTACTATTGGCCGGACAGATTAGCAATCAGCCCCAGCATTTT.

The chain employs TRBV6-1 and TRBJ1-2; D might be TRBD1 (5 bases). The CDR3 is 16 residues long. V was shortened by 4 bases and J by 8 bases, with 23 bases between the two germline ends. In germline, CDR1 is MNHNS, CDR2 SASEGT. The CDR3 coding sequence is TGTGCCAGCAGTGTGTCCGGGGGAGGGGATATAAGGGGCTACACCTTC. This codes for CASSVSGGGDIRGYTF.